Sequencing of this T cell receptor (beta chain) was carried out in a study of T cell changes during pregnancy in multiple sclerosis. Germline lookup yields CDR1 LNHDA and CDR2 SQIVND (reference sequence). The CDR3 totals 14 residues. The V end lost 6 bases, the J end lost 0 bases, and 9 bases lay between the germline ends. TCRdb's table, derived via immunoSEQ multiplex PCR, lists solely in-frame clones and lacks some. The top ten clones hold roughly 2.1% of a sample with tens of thousands of clones, around 90% of them seen once. Sequencing used peripheral blood, obtained in the first trimester of pregnancy. The rearrangement uses TRBV19 and TRBJ2-1, with D perhaps TRBD2 (6 bases). The origin of this receptor is a female donor with multiple sclerosis, enrolled in a pregnancy study. CDR3 nucleotide sequence: TGTGCCAGTAGCGGGAGATACTCCTACAATGAGCAGTTCTTC. Its translation: CASSGRYSYNEQFF.